One sample yielded the 19 T cell receptor beta chains listed below, sequenced in a study of graft-versus-host responses after intestinal transplantation. Here immunoSEQ multiplex PCR was the method, and the copy in TCRdb shows in-frame clones only, minus some. The sample has almost 70,000 clones; roughly 90% are singletons. Sample: bone marrow, taken 734 days after intestinal transplantation. Source of these receptors: a human patient who received an intestinal transplant, so some T cells may come from the graft donor.

The chain recombines TRBV5-1 with TRBJ2-5; 8 nucleotides match TRBD2. The CDR3 is 16 residues long. The junction had 13 bases not matched to a gene; V was cut back by 7 bases and J by 2 bases. The germline V gene has CDR1 SGHRS and CDR2 YFSETQ. CDR3 nucleotides: TGCGCCAGCCGTCGAACTAGCGGTTATGGACAAGAGACCCAGTACTTC. Protein sequence: CASRRTSGYGQETQYF.

Only one count was recorded for this clone. V usage is TRBV12-5 and J usage is TRBJ2-1, with 7 bases lining up with TRBD1. Trimming cost V 4 bases and J 7 bases; bases outside gene matches: 7. The CDR3 consists of 14 residues. Germline-derived CDR1 and CDR2 are LGHNT and FRNRAP. The CDR3 loop is CASGWDGTVNEQFF. CDR3 DNA: TGTGCTAGTGGTTGGGACGGGACAGTGAATGAGCAGTTCTTC.

The chain links TRBV18 to TRBJ2-1, with 7 bases that match TRBD1. This CDR3 is built from 13 residues. V gave up 6 bases and J gave up 10 bases; unmatched junction bases: 9. Germline V lookup: CDR1 KGHSH, CDR2 LQKENI. CDR3 DNA: TGTGCCAGCTCCGACAGGGACGAGGGGGAGCAGTTCTTC. Protein sequence: CASSDRDEGEQFF.

This clone was seen just once. The chain couples TRBV19 to TRBJ2-5; D is unclear. Per the germline V gene, CDR1 is LNHDA and CDR2 is SQIVND (reference sequence). The CDR3 runs 13 residues. V lost 4 bases, J lost 0 bases, and 6 bases lay in between. This chain's CDR3 is CASSTYHQETQYF. DNA of the CDR3: TGTGCCAGTAGTACGTACCACCAAGAGACCCAGTACTTC.

This sequence joins TRBV7-2 and TRBJ2-7; 9 positions match TRBD2. Germline assignment: CDR1 SGHTA and CDR2 FQGNSA. Trimming at V came to 1 base and at J to 2 bases, leaving 6 bases not matched to a gene. The CDR3 covers 16 residues. As DNA, the CDR3 is TGTGCCAGCAGCTTAGGCCCTAGCGGGGACACCTACGAGCAGTACTTC. Translation gives CASSLGPSGDTYEQYF.

In this sample, this clone turned up a few times. This specimen includes other DNA sequences encoding the same CDR3. The CDR3 loop reads CASSVESNTEAFF. Here the CDR3 DNA reads TGTGCCAGCAGCGTTGAGTCGAACACTGAAGCTTTCTTT. The rearrangement joins TRBV9 to TRBJ1-1; no firm D call. Germline values: CDR1 SGDLS, CDR2 YYNGEE. CDR3 length equals 13 residues. Trimming removed 2 bases from V and 1 base from J, with 6 bases in between.

For the CDR3, the DNA is TGTGCCAGCAGCGTAGCGCTTAGCGGGAACACCGGGGAGCTGTTTTTT. It codes for CASSVALSGNTGELFF. The rearrangement links TRBV9 to TRBJ2-2; D perhaps matches TRBD2 (6 bases). This CDR3 is built from 16 residues. Germline-derived CDR1 and CDR2 are SGDLS and YYNGEE. V lost 0 bases to trimming and J lost 1 base, with 10 bases between them.

The chain uses TRBV19 and TRBJ2-1; D is unresolved. V lost 0 bases to trimming and J lost 6 bases, with 9 bases between them. The germline V gene has CDR1 LNHDA and CDR2 SQIVND (reference sequence). This CDR3 has 14 residues. CDR3 sequence (DNA): TGTGCCAGTAGTATAGAGACCTTACCCAATGAGCAGTTCTTC. It specifies CASSIETLPNEQFF.

This chain links TRBV30 with TRBJ2-2; a weak D match, TRBD2 (6 bases). Trimming stripped 0 bases from V and 3 bases from J, with 11 bases between. CDR3 length: 15 residues. Germline CDR1 reads GTSNPN; CDR2 reads SVGIG (reference sequence). The CDR3 DNA reads as TGTGCCTGGAGTGTAGCGGAGGGCCACACCGGGGAGCTGTTTTTT. Translated: CAWSVAEGHTGELFF.

The chain has TRBV11-2 and TRBJ1-1; no clear D. Trimming removed 1 base at V and 1 base at J, with 10 bases between. Germline CDR1 and CDR2: SGHAT and FQNNGV. This CDR3 spans 15 amino acids. The CDR3 is CASSLGIRRNTEAFF. For the CDR3, the DNA is TGTGCCAGCAGCTTAGGGATCAGGAGGAACACTGAAGCTTTCTTT.

The CDR3 is CASSLLGRDYEQYF. CDR3 in DNA: TGTGCCAGCAGTTTACTTGGGAGGGACTACGAGCAGTACTTC. The J gene is TRBJ2-5, the V gene TRBV27; TRBD2 aligns across 7 bases. The J call is doubtful: the DNA matches TRBJ2-7 better. CDR1 and CDR2 from the germline V gene are MNHEY and SMNVEV (reference sequence). The CDR3 runs to 14 residues.

This chain uses TRBV15 with TRBJ2-1; D may be TRBD1 (5 bases). Germline V gene lookup returns CDR1 LNHNV and CDR2 YYDKDF (reference sequence). Trimming shortened V by 0 bases and J by 8 bases, and 14 bases separated the two germline ends. The CDR3 sequence is 15 residues long. This CDR3 is CATSRDKGAGDEQFF. DNA of the CDR3: TGTGCCACCAGCAGAGATAAAGGGGCTGGCGATGAGCAGTTCTTC.

The chain carries TRBV4-2 and TRBJ2-2; D not resolved. The CDR3 covers 12 residues. Germline-derived CDR1 and CDR2 are LGHNA and YNFKEQ. V dropped 2 bases and J dropped 7 bases, with 5 bases sitting between them. CDR3 DNA sequence: TGTGCCAGCAGCCAAAACCTCGGGGAGCTGTTTTTT. Amino acid sequence: CASSQNLGELFF.

The chain recombines TRBV27 with TRBJ2-5, with 8 bases aligning to TRBD2. The J call may be mistaken, given a closer DNA end match to TRBJ2-7. Germline CDR1 and CDR2: MNHEY and SMNVEV (reference sequence). There are 14 residues in the CDR3. CDR3 bases: TGTGCCAGCAGTTTTAGCGGGGTCTGGGACGAGCAGTACTTC. Its translation: CASSFSGVWDEQYF.

The chain links TRBV6-5 to TRBJ2-7; D might be TRBD1 (6 bases). V lost 5 bases and J 4 bases, leaving 12 bases between the germline ends. Germline CDR1 MNHEY, CDR2 SVGAGI. This CDR3 is 13 amino acids long. The CDR3 DNA is TGTGCCAGCAGTACGGGACACGATTACGAGCAGTACTTC. Its protein is CASSTGHDYEQYF.

The gene calls are TRBV19 and TRBJ2-1; the match to TRBD2 covers 7 bases. This CDR3 spans 11 amino acids. Germline CDR1 is LNHDA and CDR2 is SQIVND (reference sequence). With 7 bases clipped from V and 7 bases from J, the junction kept 1 base outside the gene matches. The CDR3 DNA reads as TGTGCCAGTACGGGGGGTAATGAGCAGTTCTTC. Its protein product is CASTGGNEQFF.

The chain joins TRBV6-5 to TRBJ1-2; TRBD1 is a possible D gene (6 bases). The germline V and J ends were trimmed by 0 bases and 4 bases, with 9 bases remaining between them. The CDR3 is 14 amino acids. Germline V gene sequence: CDR1 MNHEY, CDR2 SVGAGI. CDR3 in DNA: TGTGCCAGCAGTTACTCCACAGGGTTCTATGGCTACACCTTC. It is translated as CASSYSTGFYGYTF.

The chain carries TRBV7-9 and TRBJ2-7, with D possibly being TRBD1 (5 bases). V was clipped by 5 bases and J by 5 bases, with 10 bases between them. Germline CDR1 SEHNR, CDR2 FQNEAQ (reference sequence). The CDR3 sequence is 12 residues long. The CDR3 DNA reads TGTGCCAGCAGCCCCATGGGGCACGAGCAGTACTTC. Encoded protein: CASSPMGHEQYF.

The chain recombines TRBV10-2 with TRBJ1-2; TRBD1 agrees at 9 bases. The CDR3 runs 16 residues. From germline, CDR1 is WSHSY and CDR2 SAAADI. J lost 4 bases, V lost 1 base, and 7 bases had no gene match. The CDR3 nucleotides read TGCGCCAGCAGTGAGTTGGCGGACAGGGGCATCTATGGCTACACCTTC. Residues: CASSELADRGIYGYTF.